This TCR beta chain was recorded in a study of T cells in Graves' hyperthyroidism and ophthalmopathy. Trimming removed 3 bases from V and 0 bases from J; junction bases left unmatched: 8. Germline V lookup: CDR1 SGHVS, CDR2 FQNEAQ. The CDR3 consists of 18 residues. This clonotype was observed many times. Researchers amplified the TCR beta CDR3 regions from RNA transcripts. The TCR CDR3 first-round RT-PCR relied on the HTBI primer set. TCRdb used MiXCR to reprocess the multiplex PCR reads, holding one entry per CDR3 protein. The repertoire consists of hundreds of thousands of distinct CDR3 sequences, with 14% to 15% occurring once and the leading ten covering around 4.1%. Diagnosis rested on symptoms, serum thyroxine and TRAb, thyroid ultrasound, and orbital computed tomography.

The origin of this receptor is a woman aged 40 to 50 with Graves' ophthalmopathy. The gene calls are TRBV7-8 and TRBJ1-5, with 10 bases identical to TRBD1. Sequences were obtained from blood. For the CDR3, the DNA is TGTGCCAGCAGCTTGACAGGGGGCGACGGTTTTAGCAATCAGCCCCAGCATTTT. Translation: CASSLTGGDGFSNQPQHF. Full variable domain (remainder filled in from reference TRBV7-8 and TRBJ1-5): GAGVSQSPRYKVAKRGQDVALRCDPISGHVSLFWYQQALGQGPEFLTYFQNEAQLDKSGLPSDRFFAERPEGSVSTLKIQRTQQEDSAVYLCASSLTGGDGFSNQPQHFGDGTRLSIL.